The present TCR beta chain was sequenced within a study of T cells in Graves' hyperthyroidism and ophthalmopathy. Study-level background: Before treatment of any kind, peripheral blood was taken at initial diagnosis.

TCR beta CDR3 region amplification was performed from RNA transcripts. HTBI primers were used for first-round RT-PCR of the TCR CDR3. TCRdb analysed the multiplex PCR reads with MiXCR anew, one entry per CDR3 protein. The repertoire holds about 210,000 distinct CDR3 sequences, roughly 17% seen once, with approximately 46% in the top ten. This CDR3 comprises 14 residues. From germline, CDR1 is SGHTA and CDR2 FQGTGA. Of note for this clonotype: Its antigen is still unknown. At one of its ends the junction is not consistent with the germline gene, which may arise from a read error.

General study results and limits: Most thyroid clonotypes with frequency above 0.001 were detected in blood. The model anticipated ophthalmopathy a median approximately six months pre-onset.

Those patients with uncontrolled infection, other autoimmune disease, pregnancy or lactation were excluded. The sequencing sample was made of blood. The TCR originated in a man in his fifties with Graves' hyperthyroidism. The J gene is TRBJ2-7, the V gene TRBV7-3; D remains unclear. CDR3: CASRRSWISCEQYF. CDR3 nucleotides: TGTGCCAGCAGGAGGAGTTGGATCTCCTGCGAGCAGTACTTC.